This T cell receptor beta chain was captured by sequencing in a study of cytomegalovirus exposure and HLA in healthy donors. Across the study: Among approximately 390 genotyped donors, around 80% fell in the Caucasian-associated ancestry cluster.

PCR involved 60 Vbeta and 13 Jbeta primers. Using immunoSEQ multiplex PCR, the repertoire was profiled, and TCRdb retains in-frame clones only, with some absent. The sample has 150,000 to 200,000 clones, around four fifths seen once. This clone was picked up one time. This sequence originates from a woman aged 50 to 65 in good health and CMV-seronegative. Sequences were obtained from PBMCs.

CDR3 sequence: CASSRDVYGYTF. The CDR3, as DNA: TGTGCCAGCAGCAGGGATGTATATGGCTACACCTTC. The V and J genes are TRBV28 and TRBJ1-2; the D gene is possibly TRBD1 (5 bases). CDR1 is MDHEN and CDR2 is SYDVKM in the germline V gene. Trimming shortened V by 6 bases and J by 5 bases, and 10 bases separated the two germline ends. The CDR3 is 12 residues long.